This T cell receptor (beta chain) was profiled in a study of T cells in Graves' hyperthyroidism and ophthalmopathy (dated by TCRdb to the late 2010s). Study-level background: Peripheral blood samples were taken at initial diagnosis, before any treatment was given. TCR V-J signatures able to tell the groups apart were searched for in a discovery cohort of some 97 patients, of whom about 40 had Graves' ophthalmopathy and roughly 59 had stable Graves' hyperthyroidism. After sampling, hyperthyroidism patients received methimazole starting at 30 mg daily, and ophthalmopathy patients received high-dose intravenous methylprednisolone. The 100 or so discovery patients were divided at random into training and test sets in a 7:3 ratio. The paper describes TCR Vbeta CDR3 sequencing of 135 peripheral blood samples, made up of roughly 40 ophthalmopathy patients, around 78 hyperthyroidism patients and 17 progressor patients. The study also compared thyroid tissue and blood T-cell repertoires from 6 or 7 Graves' hyperthyroidism patients. Prospective prediction of ophthalmopathy was tested in an independent validation cohort consisting of 18 to 20 hyperthyroidism patients and 15 or so patients who later progressed to ophthalmopathy. Findings and caveats that apply to the study as a whole: In validation, the model predicted progression to ophthalmopathy a median of around six months before onset, with around 70% sensitivity and roughly 79% specificity. No statistical method was used to fix the sample size in advance, and group allocation was not hidden from the investigators. Blood samples also contained most of the expanded thyroid clonotypes (frequency above 0.001), which suggests that blood repertoires may reflect thyroid immune responses. In cross-validation, a model built on a 13 V-J signature told ophthalmopathy apart from stable hyperthyroidism with less than 90% sensitivity and roughly 82% specificity, and in testing the same model reached 80%/75%.

Stable Graves' hyperthyroidism was defined as the absence of progression to ophthalmopathy over 18 months of follow-up. Hyperthyroidism patients were aged 18 to 65 years and newly diagnosed, with disease duration of less than 2 months. Exclusion was applied to patients with uncontrolled infections, other autoimmune diseases, pregnancy or lactation. Diagnoses were established on the basis of clinical symptoms, serum thyroxine and TRAb, thyroid ultrasound, and orbital computed tomography. PBMCs were isolated from approximately 10 ml of fresh peripheral blood by Ficoll-Paque density gradient centrifugation. Total RNA was extracted using Trizol reagent, and RNA quality was assessed on an Agilent 2100 Bioanalyzer. The TCR beta CDR3 regions were amplified from RNA transcripts. The first round of RT-PCR for the TCR CDR3 was performed with the HTBI primer set and the Qiagen OneStep RT-PCR kit. Libraries were constructed in a second round of multiplex PCR, after which size selection and purification were performed. Libraries were sequenced paired-end with 100 bp reads on an Illumina HiSeq2000. For the original study's pipeline: Raw data were processed with SOAPnuke, discarding reads with adapters, uncalled bases, mean Phred below 15, or no exact constant-primer or identifier match. COPE v1.2.5 was used to merge the high-quality paired reads, and each unique nucleotide sequence was defined as a clonotype. Clonotypes were aligned to IMGT TRBV, TRBD and TRBJ reference segments using MiTCR v1.1. Analysis was restricted to V-J combinations with a frequency above 0.0001, which covered about 99% of repertoires. A TCS score was defined as the ratio between F50 (clonal expansion) and ExV (chaos), using BLOSUM62-based TCRdist between CDR3 peptides within each V-J. Welch's t-statistics and random forest reduced around 520 V-J features to 13, which were used in a naive Bayes classifier (R e1071). The public reads were run again by TCRdb, first through fastp at Q25 and then through MiXCR, and only productive beta chains were kept. Here each entry gathers all rows of one CDR3 protein and keeps the most common genes and DNA. These V and J calls originate from TCRdb's pipeline instead of the authors' own analysis. The sample data list nearly 110,000 distinct CDR3 sequences, and about 16% of these were observed just once. The ten largest clones add up to roughly 40% of the sample.

The CDR3, cysteine through phenylalanine, is 18 amino acids long. Only CDR3 DNA is held: 54 bases, read in frame from base 1. V is clipped by 5 bases and J by 6 bases, and the sequence between their germline boundaries is 23 bases long. A remark on this clonotype: Its antigen remains unidentified. A read error may be the cause here, since a much bigger clone is one base away.

The sequence joins TRBV12-3 or TRBV12-4 to TRBJ2-6; no D segment can be confidently identified. The clonotype was recovered from a woman in her forties or fifties with Graves' hyperthyroidism. The sample was blood. The nucleotide sequence reads TGTGCCAGCAGTACGCCCCCGAGACACCAAGGAAAGGCCAACGTCCTGACTTTC. The encoded protein is CASSTPPRHQGKANVLTF.